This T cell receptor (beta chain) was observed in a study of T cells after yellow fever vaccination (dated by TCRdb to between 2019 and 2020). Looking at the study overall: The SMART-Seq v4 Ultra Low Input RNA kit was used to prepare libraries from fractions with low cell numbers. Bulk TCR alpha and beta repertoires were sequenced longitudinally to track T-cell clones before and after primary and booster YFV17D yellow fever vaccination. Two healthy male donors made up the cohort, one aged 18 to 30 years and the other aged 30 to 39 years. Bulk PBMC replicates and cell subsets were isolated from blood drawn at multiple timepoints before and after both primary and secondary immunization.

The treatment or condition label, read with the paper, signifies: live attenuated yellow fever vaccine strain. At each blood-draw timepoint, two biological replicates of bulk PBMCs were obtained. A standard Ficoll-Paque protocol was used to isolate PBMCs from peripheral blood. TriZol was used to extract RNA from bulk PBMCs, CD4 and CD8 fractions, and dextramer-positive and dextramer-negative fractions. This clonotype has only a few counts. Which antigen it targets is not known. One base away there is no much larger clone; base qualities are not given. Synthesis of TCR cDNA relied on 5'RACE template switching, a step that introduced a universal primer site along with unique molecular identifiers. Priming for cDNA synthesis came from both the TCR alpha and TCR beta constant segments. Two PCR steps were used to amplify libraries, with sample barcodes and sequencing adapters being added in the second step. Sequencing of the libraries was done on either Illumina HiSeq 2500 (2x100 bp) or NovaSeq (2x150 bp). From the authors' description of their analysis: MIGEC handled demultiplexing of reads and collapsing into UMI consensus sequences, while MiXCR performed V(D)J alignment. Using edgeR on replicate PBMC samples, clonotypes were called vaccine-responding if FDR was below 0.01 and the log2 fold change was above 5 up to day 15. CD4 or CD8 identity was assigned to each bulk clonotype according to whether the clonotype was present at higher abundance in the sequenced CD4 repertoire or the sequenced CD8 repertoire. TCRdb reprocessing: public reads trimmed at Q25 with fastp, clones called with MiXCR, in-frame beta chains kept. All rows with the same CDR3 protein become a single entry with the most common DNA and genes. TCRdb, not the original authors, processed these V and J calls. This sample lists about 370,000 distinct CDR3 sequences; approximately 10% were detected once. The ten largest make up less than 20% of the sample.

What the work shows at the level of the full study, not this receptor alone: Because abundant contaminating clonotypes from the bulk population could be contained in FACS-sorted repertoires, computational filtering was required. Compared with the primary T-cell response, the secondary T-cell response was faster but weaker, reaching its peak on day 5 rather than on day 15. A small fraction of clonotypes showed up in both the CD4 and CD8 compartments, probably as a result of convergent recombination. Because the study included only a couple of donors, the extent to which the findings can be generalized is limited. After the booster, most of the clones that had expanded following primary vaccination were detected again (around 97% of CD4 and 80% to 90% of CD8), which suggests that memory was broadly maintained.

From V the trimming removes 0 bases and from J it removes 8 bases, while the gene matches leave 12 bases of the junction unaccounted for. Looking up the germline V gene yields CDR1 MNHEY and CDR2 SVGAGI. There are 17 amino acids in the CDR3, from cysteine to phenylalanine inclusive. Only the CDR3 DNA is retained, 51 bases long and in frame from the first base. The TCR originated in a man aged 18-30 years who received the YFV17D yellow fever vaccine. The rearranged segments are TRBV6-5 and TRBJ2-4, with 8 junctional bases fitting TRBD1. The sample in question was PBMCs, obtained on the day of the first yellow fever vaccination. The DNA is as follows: TGTGCCAGCAGTTACTCGGACAGGGCCTCAGTCGCGGACATTCAGTACTTC. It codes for CASSYSDRASVADIQYF.